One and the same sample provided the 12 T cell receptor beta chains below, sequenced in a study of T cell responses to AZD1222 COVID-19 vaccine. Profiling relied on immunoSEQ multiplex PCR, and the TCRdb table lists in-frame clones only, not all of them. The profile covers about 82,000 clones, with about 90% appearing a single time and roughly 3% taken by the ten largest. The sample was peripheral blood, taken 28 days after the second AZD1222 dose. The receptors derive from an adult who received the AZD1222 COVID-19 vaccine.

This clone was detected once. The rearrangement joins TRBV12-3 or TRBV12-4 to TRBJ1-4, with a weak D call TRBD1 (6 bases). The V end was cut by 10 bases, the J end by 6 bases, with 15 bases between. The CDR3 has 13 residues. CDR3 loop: CATSRTVDEKLFF. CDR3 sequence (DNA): TGTGCCACCTCCCGGACAGTAGATGAAAAACTGTTTTTT.

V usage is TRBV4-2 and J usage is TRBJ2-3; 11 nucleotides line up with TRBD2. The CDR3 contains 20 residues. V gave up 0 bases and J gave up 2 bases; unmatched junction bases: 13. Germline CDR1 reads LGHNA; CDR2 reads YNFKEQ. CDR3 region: CASSQDRSGGAPGHTDTQYF. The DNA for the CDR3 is TGTGCCAGCAGCCAAGATCGTAGCGGGGGGGCCCCGGGACACACAGATACGCAGTATTTT.

This CDR3 reads CASSLEGGRQETQYF. The CDR3 DNA reads TGCGCCAGCAGCTTGGAAGGGGGCCGCCAAGAGACCCAGTACTTC. The V gene is TRBV5-1, the J gene TRBJ2-5; 7 nucleotides align to TRBD1. Germline loops: CDR1 SGHRS, CDR2 YFSETQ. The CDR3 is 15 amino acids. J was trimmed by 1 base and V by 0 bases; bases with no gene match: 3.

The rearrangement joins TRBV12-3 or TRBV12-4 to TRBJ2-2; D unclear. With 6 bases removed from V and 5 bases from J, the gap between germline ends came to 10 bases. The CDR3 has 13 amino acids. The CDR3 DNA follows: TGTGCCAGCAGCCAGGAAAGGACCGGGGAGCTGTTTTTT. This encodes CASSQERTGELFF.

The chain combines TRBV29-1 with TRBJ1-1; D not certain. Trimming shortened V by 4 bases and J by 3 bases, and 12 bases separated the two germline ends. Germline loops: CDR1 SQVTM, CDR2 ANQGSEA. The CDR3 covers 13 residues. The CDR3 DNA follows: TGCAGCGTTGCGGCCTCCCCGGACACTGAAGCTTTCTTT. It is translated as CSVAASPDTEAFF. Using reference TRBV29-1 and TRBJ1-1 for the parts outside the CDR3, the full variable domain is SAVISQKPSRDICQRGTSLTIQCQVDSQVTMMFWYRQQPGQSLTLIATANQGSEATYESGFVIDKFPISRPNLTFSTLTVSNMSPEDSSIYLCSVAASPDTEAFFGQGTRLTVV.

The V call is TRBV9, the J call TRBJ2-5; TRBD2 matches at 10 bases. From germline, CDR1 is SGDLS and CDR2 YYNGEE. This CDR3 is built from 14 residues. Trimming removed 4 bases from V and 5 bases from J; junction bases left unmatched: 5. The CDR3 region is CASSPGTSEETQYF. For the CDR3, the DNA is TGTGCCAGCAGCCCAGGGACTAGCGAGGAGACCCAGTACTTC.

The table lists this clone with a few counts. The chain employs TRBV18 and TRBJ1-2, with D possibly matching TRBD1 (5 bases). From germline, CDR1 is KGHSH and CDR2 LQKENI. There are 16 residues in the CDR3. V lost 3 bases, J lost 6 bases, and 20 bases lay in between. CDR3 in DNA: TGTGCCAGCTCACCGATGGTTAGGGGTGATAGTAATGGCTACACCTTC. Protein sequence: CASSPMVRGDSNGYTF.

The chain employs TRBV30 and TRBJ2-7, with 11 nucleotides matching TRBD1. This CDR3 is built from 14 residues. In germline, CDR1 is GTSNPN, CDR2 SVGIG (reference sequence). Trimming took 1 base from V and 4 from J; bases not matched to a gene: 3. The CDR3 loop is CAWSADRGLYEQYF. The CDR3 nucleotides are TGTGCCTGGAGTGCGGACAGGGGGCTTTACGAGCAGTACTTC.

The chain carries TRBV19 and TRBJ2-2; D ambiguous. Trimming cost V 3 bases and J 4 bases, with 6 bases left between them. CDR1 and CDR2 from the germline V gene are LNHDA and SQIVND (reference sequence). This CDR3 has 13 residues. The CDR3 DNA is TGTGCCAGTAGTATGGCGGTCACCGGGGAGCTGTTTTTT. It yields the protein CASSMAVTGELFF.

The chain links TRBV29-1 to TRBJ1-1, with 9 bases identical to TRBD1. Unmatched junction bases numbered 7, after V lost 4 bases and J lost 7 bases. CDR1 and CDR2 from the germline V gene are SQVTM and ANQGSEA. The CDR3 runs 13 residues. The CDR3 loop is CSVGQGELGEAFF. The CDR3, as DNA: TGCAGCGTTGGACAGGGGGAATTGGGTGAAGCTTTCTTT.

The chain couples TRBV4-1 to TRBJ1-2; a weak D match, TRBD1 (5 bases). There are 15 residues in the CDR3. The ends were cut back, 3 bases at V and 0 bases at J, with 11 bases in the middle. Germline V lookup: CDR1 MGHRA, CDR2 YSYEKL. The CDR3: CASSQRGEANYGYTF. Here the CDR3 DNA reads TGCGCCAGCAGCCAGAGGGGTGAGGCTAACTATGGCTACACCTTC.

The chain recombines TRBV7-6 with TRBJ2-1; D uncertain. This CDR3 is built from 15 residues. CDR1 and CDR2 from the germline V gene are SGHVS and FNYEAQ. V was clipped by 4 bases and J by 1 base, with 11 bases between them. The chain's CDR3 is CASSSPMRSYNEQFF. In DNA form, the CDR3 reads TGTGCCAGCAGCTCCCCTATGAGGTCCTACAATGAGCAGTTCTTC.